Sequencing of this T cell receptor beta chain was carried out in a study of blood T cell repertoires in COVID-19. About the research overall: Sites across the United States, Italy and Spain contributed samples from acute and convalescent COVID-19. Nucleic acid was either cDNA or gDNA, and it came from T cells, B-cell-depleted T cells, or PBMCs.

Per the original methods: The assay estimated nucleated cells by amplifying reference gene primers. TCRdb keeps only in-frame clones here, not all; method: immunoSEQ multiplex PCR. That table is the source of V, J and clone size, and D and trimming were worked out from the DNA. This sample has 150,000 to 200,000 clones, with roughly four fifths found just once. The CDR3 contains 16 residues. Germline trimming cut 4 bases from V and 0 bases from J; bases unmatched to any gene: 5. CDR1 and CDR2 from the germline V gene are LNHDA and SQIVND (reference sequence). The sequencing input was peripheral blood. This rearrangement joins TRBV19 to TRBJ1-1; 10 bases line up with TRBD1. The receptor comes from a woman in her seventies with COVID-19, enrolled during active disease. The DNA for the CDR3 is TGTGCCAGTAGTAGCCGACAGGGGGCCATGAACACTGAAGCTTTCTTT. Protein sequence: CASSSRQGAMNTEAFF.